These T cell receptor beta chains were read from a single sample in a study of vaccination and CD4 T cells after COVID-19. Antigen specificity for these receptors is unknown. In TCRdb, the PCR reads were re-called with MiXCR into one record per CDR3 protein. The sample has around 10,000 distinct CDR3 sequences, roughly 55% seen once; the top ten hold 20% to 25%. The sequenced sample was CD4+ T cells from blood, cultured in vitro. Receptors were obtained from a human donor who had recovered from COVID-19. CDR3s leave out the opening cysteine and the closing phenylalanine or tryptophan. Expanded clones are given a class, and other clones once, few, many or no size at all.

V gene,J gene,clone size,CDR3 protein
TRBV20-1,TRBJ1-2,.,SARDGRTPNYGYT
TRBV14,TRBJ2-7,.,ASKRQGAAEQY
TRBV29-1,TRBJ1-1,.,SFLTQGLRNTEAF
TRBV21-1,TRBJ1-2,few,ASSKALKIMGAPGLNYGYT
TRBV5-1,TRBJ1-1,.,ASSPVTNTEAF
TRBV11-2,TRBJ2-1,few,ASRSWGRSYNEQF
TRBV6-2/TRBV6-3,TRBJ1-1,.,ASSSFPGRMNTEAF
TRBV7-8,TRBJ2-2,.,ASRPVRGDRRELF
TRBV6-1,TRBJ1-2,few,ASSDLTGPNYGYT
TRBV27,TRBJ2-3,.,ASRLLSGGQTDTQY
TRBV7-9,TRBJ1-4,few,ASSFSGGNEKLF
TRBV11-2,TRBJ1-4,.,ASSSSRSTNEKLF
TRBV19,TRBJ1-1,.,ASSANMNTEAF
TRBV7-2,TRBJ2-5,.,ASSPSLGQETQY
TRBV30,TRBJ2-7,.,AWRKGQGGEQY
TRBV2,TRBJ1-5,few,ASSELGQGGNQPQH
TRBV30,TRBJ1-2,few,AWSANRDIYT
TRBV6-2/TRBV6-3,TRBJ1-3,.,ASNRDREAAGNTIY
TRBV6-1,TRBJ1-2,.,ASSGSLGERGYT
TRBV2,TRBJ1-5,.,ASSERDKSNQPQH
TRBV19,TRBJ2-7,.,ASSITLSSTSGIYEQY
TRBV7-2,TRBJ2-7,.,ASSLYGTPNIYEQY
TRBV4-2,TRBJ1-2,few,ASSQESQGSYGYT
TRBV2,TRBJ2-3,few,ASRVHRDNPSTDTQY
TRBV5-1,TRBJ2-7,few,ASSLEGGSSYEQY
TRBV11-3,TRBJ1-3,.,ASSFDRGNTIY
TRBV29-1,TRBJ2-3,.,SAPGQAGGRIDTQY
TRBV20-1,TRBJ2-5,once,SARRRLAGGPYSQETQY
TRBV27,TRBJ2-1,.,ASRRGRSYNEQF
TRBV2,TRBJ2-5,.,ASSESAGGDQETQY
TRBV20-1,TRBJ1-6,.,SASLQSSYNSPLH
TRBV20-1,TRBJ2-3,few,SARDGFTDTQY
TRBV11-3,TRBJ1-2,.,ASSLGDRGKGNYGYT
TRBV30,TRBJ2-2,.,AWGTGLATGELF
TRBV6-1,TRBJ1-2,few,ASKEDPVDYGYT
TRBV5-4,TRBJ1-6,.,ASSQQGTVYNSPLH
TRBV20-1,TRBJ2-3,.,SLTPGQAHTDTQY
TRBV5-1,TRBJ2-7,.,ASSEIDRGLSYEQY
TRBV30,TRBJ2-1,.,AWSQMGEQF
TRBV27,TRBJ1-2,.,ASSFQPGANYGYT
TRBV7-9,TRBJ2-2,.,ASRYNGYGTRNTGELF
TRBV5-4,TRBJ1-2,.,ASSWEQGADYGYT
TRBV29-1,TRBJ1-2,.,SVEVRSGDRGRRT
TRBV12-3/TRBV12-4,TRBJ1-1,.,ASSTRQGGTEAF
TRBV5-1,TRBJ1-2,.,ASSSGSLYGYT
TRBV10-3,TRBJ2-2,few,AIRNSDTGELF
TRBV20-1,TRBJ2-4,few,SAIREGAKNIQY
TRBV6-9,TRBJ1-1,few,ASKTAYTEAF
TRBV3-1,TRBJ2-1,.,ASSLGLAGNNEQF
TRBV5-1,TRBJ2-5,.,ASGPGVFGETQY
TRBV5-1,TRBJ1-2,.,ASSRGQGRGYT